This TCR beta chain was retrieved from a study of blood T cell repertoires in COVID-19. The overall study: Material from acute and convalescent COVID-19 was sourced from the United States, Italy and Spain. T cells, B-cell-depleted T cells, or PBMCs supplied cDNA or gDNA.

In the original workflow: For nucleated cells, counts were estimated from reference gene primer amplification. The method was immunoSEQ multiplex PCR; TCRdb's version includes in-frame clones alone and lacks a portion of them. V, J and clone size are taken as reported in that table, and D and trimming were inferred from the DNA itself. Of 300,000 to 400,000 clones in the sample, around nine tenths were seen once. The CDR3 is 16 amino acids. CDR1 is SGHTA and CDR2 is FQGNSA in the germline V gene. V shed 2 bases, J shed 2 bases, and the junction held 8 bases outside the gene matches. The sequence came from a young woman who had recovered from COVID-19. The chain employs TRBV7-2 and TRBJ1-2; 7 bases are a match to TRBD1. Sequencing was done on a sample of peripheral blood. The CDR3 protein is CASSLHPQGPNYGYTF. The CDR3 coding sequence is TGTGCCAGCAGCTTACATCCACAGGGGCCGAACTATGGCTACACCTTC.